These 2 T cell receptor beta chains share one sample of origin, sequenced in a study of radiation and T cells in renal cell carcinoma. The repertoire was sequenced with immunoSEQ multiplex PCR; TCRdb's copy has only in-frame clones and lacks some. The data contain 40,000 to 60,000 clones, roughly 80% of them singletons. Time point: baseline pretreatment blood. Sample treatment: 15 Gy SBRT to primary tumor, nephrectomy 4 weeks later. Material: blood, obtained from a patient whose treatment included radiotherapy and nephrectomy. These TCRs come from a woman in her 70s with renal cell carcinoma.

This clone was counted ten times or more. The chain has TRBV5-4 and TRBJ1-2; D perhaps matches TRBD1 (6 bases). The V and J ends lost 0 bases and 5 bases respectively, with 14 bases between them. This CDR3 is 15 amino acids long. CDR1 SGHNT and CDR2 YYREEE come from the germline V gene (reference sequence). The CDR3 here is CASSLDKGGLYGYTF. The CDR3 DNA sequence: TGTGCCAGCAGCTTGGATAAGGGGGGTTTGTATGGCTACACCTTC.

The chain employs TRBV18 and TRBJ1-1, with TRBD1 matching over 9 bases. From germline, CDR1 is KGHSH and CDR2 LQKENI. Trimming removed 3 bases from V and 1 base from J; junction bases left unmatched: 0. This CDR3 contains 14 residues. This CDR3 reads CASSPGQGNTEAFF. DNA of the CDR3: TGTGCCAGCTCACCGGGACAGGGGAACACTGAAGCTTTCTTT.